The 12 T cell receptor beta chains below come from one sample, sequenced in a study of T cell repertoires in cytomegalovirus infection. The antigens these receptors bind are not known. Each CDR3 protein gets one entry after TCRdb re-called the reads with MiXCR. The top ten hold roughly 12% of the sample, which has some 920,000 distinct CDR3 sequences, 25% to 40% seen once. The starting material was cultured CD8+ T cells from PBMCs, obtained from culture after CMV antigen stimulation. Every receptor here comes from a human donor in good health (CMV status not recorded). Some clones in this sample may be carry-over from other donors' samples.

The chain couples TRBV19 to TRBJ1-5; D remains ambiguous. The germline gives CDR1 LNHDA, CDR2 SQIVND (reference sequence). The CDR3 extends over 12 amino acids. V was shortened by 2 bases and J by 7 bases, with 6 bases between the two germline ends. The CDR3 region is CASSIPGQPQHF. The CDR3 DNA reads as TGTGCCAGTAGTATACCCGGGCAGCCCCAGCATTTT.

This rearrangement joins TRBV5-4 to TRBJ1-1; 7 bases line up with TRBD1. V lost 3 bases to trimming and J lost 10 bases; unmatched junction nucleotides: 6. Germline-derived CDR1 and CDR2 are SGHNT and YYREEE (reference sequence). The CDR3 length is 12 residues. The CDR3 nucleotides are TGTGCCAGCAGCTCCCAGGGGGACCTAGCTTTCTTT. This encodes CASSSQGDLAFF.

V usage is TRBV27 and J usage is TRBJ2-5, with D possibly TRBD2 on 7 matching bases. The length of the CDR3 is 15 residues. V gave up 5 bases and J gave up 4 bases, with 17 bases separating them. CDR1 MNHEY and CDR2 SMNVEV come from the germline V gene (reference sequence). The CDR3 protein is CASSPTGGAGETQYF. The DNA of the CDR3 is TGTGCCAGCAGTCCGACTGGGGGGGCCGGAGAGACCCAGTACTTC.

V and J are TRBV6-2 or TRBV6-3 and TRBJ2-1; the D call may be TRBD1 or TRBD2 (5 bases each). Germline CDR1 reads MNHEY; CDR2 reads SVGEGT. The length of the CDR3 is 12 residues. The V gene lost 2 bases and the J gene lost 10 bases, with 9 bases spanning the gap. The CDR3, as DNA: TGTGCCAGCAGTTACGCAGGGAGCGAGCAGTTCTTC. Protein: CASSYAGSEQFF.

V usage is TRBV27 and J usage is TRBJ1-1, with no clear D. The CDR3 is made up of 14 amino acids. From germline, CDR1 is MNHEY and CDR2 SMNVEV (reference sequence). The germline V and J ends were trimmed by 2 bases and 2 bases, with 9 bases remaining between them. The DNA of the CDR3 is TGTGCCAGCAGTTTAGCCCCCAGCAACACTGAAGCTTTCTTT. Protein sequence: CASSLAPSNTEAFF.

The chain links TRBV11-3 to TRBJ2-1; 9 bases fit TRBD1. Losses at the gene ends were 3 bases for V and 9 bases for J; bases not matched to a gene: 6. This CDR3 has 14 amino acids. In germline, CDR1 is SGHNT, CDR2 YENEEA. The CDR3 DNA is TGTGCCAGCAGCTTGGGACAGGGTAAGAGTGAGCAGTTCTTC. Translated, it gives CASSLGQGKSEQFF.

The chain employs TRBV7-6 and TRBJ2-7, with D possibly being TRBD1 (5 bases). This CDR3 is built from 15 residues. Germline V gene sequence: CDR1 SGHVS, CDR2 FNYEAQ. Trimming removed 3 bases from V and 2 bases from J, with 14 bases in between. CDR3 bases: TGTGCCAGCAGCTTCAGCGACAGACCAACCTACGAGCAGTACTTC. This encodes CASSFSDRPTYEQYF.

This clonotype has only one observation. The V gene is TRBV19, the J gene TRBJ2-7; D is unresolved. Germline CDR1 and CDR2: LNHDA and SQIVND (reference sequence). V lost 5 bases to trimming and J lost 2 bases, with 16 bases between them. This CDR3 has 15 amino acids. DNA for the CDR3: TGTGCCAGTAGTCCCCTTAGGGATGGGACCTACGAGCAGTACTTC. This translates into CASSPLRDGTYEQYF.

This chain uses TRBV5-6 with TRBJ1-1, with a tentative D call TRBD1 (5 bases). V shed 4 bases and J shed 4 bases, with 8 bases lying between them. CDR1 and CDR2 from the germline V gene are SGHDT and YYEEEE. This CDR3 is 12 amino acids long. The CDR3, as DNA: TGTGCCAGCAGCCCGGGGCTCACTGAAGCTTTCTTT. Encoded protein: CASSPGLTEAFF. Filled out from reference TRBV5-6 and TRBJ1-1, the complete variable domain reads DAGVTQSPTHLIKTRGQQVTLRCSPKSGHDTVSWYQQALGQGPQFIFQYYEEEERQRGNFPDRFSGHQFPNYSSELNVNALLLGDSALYLCASSPGLTEAFFGQGTRLTVV.

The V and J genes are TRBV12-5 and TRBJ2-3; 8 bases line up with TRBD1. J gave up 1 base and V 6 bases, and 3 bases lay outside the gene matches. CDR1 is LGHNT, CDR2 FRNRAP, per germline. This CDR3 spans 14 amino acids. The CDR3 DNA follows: TGTGCTAGTGGCCAGGGGGCGGGCACAGATACGCAGTATTTT. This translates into CASGQGAGTDTQYF.

Here the CDR3 reads CASRVGGGYTF. The CDR3 nucleotides are TGTGCTAGTAGGGTAGGCGGTGGCTACACCTTC. The J gene is TRBJ1-2, the V gene TRBV12-5; no clear D gene. V was shortened by 8 bases and J by 7 bases, with 11 bases between the two germline ends. The CDR3 has 11 amino acids. Germline CDR1 reads LGHNT; CDR2 reads FRNRAP.

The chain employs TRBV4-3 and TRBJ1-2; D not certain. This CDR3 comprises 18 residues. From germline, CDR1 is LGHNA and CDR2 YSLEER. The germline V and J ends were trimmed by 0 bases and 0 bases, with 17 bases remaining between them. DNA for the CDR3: TGCGCCAGCAGCCAAGATTGGCCGCGCGACCCGTCTAACTATGGCTACACCTTC. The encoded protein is CASSQDWPRDPSNYGYTF.